These T cell receptor beta chains were read from a single sample in a study of control samples from healthy donors and cancer patients. Libraries were prepared by immunoSEQ multiplex PCR; TCRdb keeps only in-frame clonotypes and omits some of them. Of under 450,000 clones detected, 90% appear once; the ten largest clones hold over 5.5%. The sample comprised PBMCs. These receptors were obtained from a middle-aged man with head and neck cancer. Each CDR3 is given without its conserved first and last residue. Clone size is shown for a subset of rows, as once, few, many or a class of expanded clone.

v_call: TRBV6-2/TRBV6-3; clone_size: once; cdr3_aa: ASSRTDVQETQY
v_call: TRBV4-3; clone_size: .; cdr3_aa: ASSQDSRGKGNTIY
v_call: TRBV25-1; clone_size: .; cdr3_aa: ASSGPRFRGLSNQPQH
v_call: TRBV5-5; clone_size: .; cdr3_aa: ASSSGQTALITEAF
v_call: TRBV28; clone_size: .; cdr3_aa: ASSFGTASSSPLH
v_call: TRBV16; clone_size: .; cdr3_aa: ATLPEIVTDTQY
v_call: TRBV6-8; clone_size: .; cdr3_aa: ATTLQSGENYEQY
v_call: TRBV5-4; clone_size: .; cdr3_aa: ASSRGGTILDEQY
v_call: TRBV11-3; clone_size: .; cdr3_aa: ASSSQGADEAF
v_call: TRBV18; clone_size: .; cdr3_aa: ASSPGASYEQY
v_call: TRBV3-1/TRBV3-2; clone_size: .; cdr3_aa: ASSQGDRGQETQY
v_call: TRBV7-2; clone_size: .; cdr3_aa: ASSSPWDTEAF
v_call: TRBV5-1; clone_size: .; cdr3_aa: ASSLDGISTDTQY
v_call: TRBV6-1; clone_size: .; cdr3_aa: ASSQAGGMRDTQY
v_call: TRBV11-1; clone_size: .; cdr3_aa: ASSLRVGDSYNEQF
v_call: TRBV15; clone_size: .; cdr3_aa: ATSRGQGAFKNIQY
v_call: TRBV7-9; clone_size: .; cdr3_aa: ASSLARDITEAF
v_call: TRBV7-9; clone_size: .; cdr3_aa: ASSASNTEAF
v_call: TRBV7-2; clone_size: .; cdr3_aa: ASREGSGTGELF
v_call: TRBV11-3; clone_size: .; cdr3_aa: ASSERNGPRGEQF
v_call: TRBV18; clone_size: .; cdr3_aa: ASSPSDRREQY
v_call: TRBV7-9; clone_size: .; cdr3_aa: ASSLTSGGALGEQF
v_call: TRBV6-5; clone_size: .; cdr3_aa: ASSSPASRAGETQY
v_call: TRBV4-3; clone_size: .; cdr3_aa: ASSQAVQYEQY
v_call: TRBV3-1/TRBV3-2; clone_size: once; cdr3_aa: ASSQGITISSPTGELF
v_call: TRBV19; clone_size: .; cdr3_aa: ASSTTAGTPFGYT
v_call: TRBV7-2; clone_size: .; cdr3_aa: ASKPQTGGLYEQY
v_call: TRBV7-9; clone_size: .; cdr3_aa: ASEKGAGEKGPQH
v_call: TRBV5-1; clone_size: .; cdr3_aa: ASSYQETQY
v_call: TRBV11-2; clone_size: .; cdr3_aa: ASTKGASGNTIY
v_call: TRBV10-1; clone_size: once; cdr3_aa: ASSDTDHTGELF
v_call: TRBV9; clone_size: .; cdr3_aa: ASSARDREAGNTIY
v_call: TRBV7-9; clone_size: .; cdr3_aa: ASSLTAPNTEAF
v_call: TRBV5-1; clone_size: .; cdr3_aa: ASSSGQGAIVADTQY
v_call: TRBV11-1; clone_size: .; cdr3_aa: ASSLFFGPGAQY
v_call: TRBV24-1; clone_size: once; cdr3_aa: ATSDSWGDKETQY
v_call: TRBV2; clone_size: .; cdr3_aa: ASSVDRGSYNEQF
v_call: TRBV27; clone_size: .; cdr3_aa: ATNSPLH
v_call: TRBV6-2/TRBV6-3; clone_size: .; cdr3_aa: ASSYSGVSRELF
v_call: TRBV28; clone_size: .; cdr3_aa: ASSLRGGSRIYGYT
v_call: TRBV2; clone_size: .; cdr3_aa: ASSDQPRPAANQPQH
v_call: TRBV27; clone_size: .; cdr3_aa: ASSLGQQAYNSPLH
v_call: TRBV30; clone_size: .; cdr3_aa: ARGTGKGKNGYT
v_call: TRBV19; clone_size: once; cdr3_aa: ASTGNRVGTVGIQY
v_call: TRBV6-5; clone_size: once; cdr3_aa: ASSYGPSPLH
v_call: TRBV7-8; clone_size: .; cdr3_aa: ASARDQETQY
v_call: TRBV11-2; clone_size: .; cdr3_aa: ASSFKREDTQY
v_call: TRBV11-2; clone_size: .; cdr3_aa: ASSSGRTSGNHEQY
v_call: TRBV10-3; clone_size: .; cdr3_aa: AISESGGFTDTQY